Listed below are T cell receptor beta chains from one sample, sequenced in a study of beta chain features in type 1 diabetes. Data came from immunoSEQ multiplex PCR; TCRdb stores just in-frame clones and leaves some out. The sample lists nearly 250,000 clones, more than 65% occurring once. Material: naive CD4+ T cells from blood. These receptor sequences come from a man in his thirties or forties in good health. Each CDR3 is given with its conserved first and last residue. Each record gives: J gene, clone size, V gene, D gene, CDR3 DNA, CDR3 protein. D genes are given only for firm matches. Clone size appears in some rows only: once, few, many, or a class for an expanded clone.

J gene: TRBJ2-5
clone size: once
V gene: TRBV27
D gene: TRBD2
CDR3 DNA: TGTGCCAGCAGTTGGGACGGGAGGGCCCAAGAGACCCAGTACTTC
CDR3 protein: CASSWDGRAQETQYF

J gene: TRBJ2-5
clone size: few
V gene: TRBV7-6
D gene: TRBD2
CDR3 DNA: TGTGCCAGCAGCATTAGCGGGGGGGCGGAGACCCAGTACTTC
CDR3 protein: CASSISGGAETQYF

J gene: TRBJ2-1
clone size: .
V gene: TRBV4-2
D gene: TRBD2
CDR3 DNA: TGTGCCAGCAGCCAAGATAAGGGGCTAGCGGGGGGCGATGAGCAGTTCTTC
CDR3 protein: CASSQDKGLAGGDEQFF

J gene: TRBJ2-5
clone size: few
V gene: TRBV29-1
D gene: .
CDR3 DNA: TGCAGCGTTACCACAGACCTACAAGAGACCCAGTACTTC
CDR3 protein: CSVTTDLQETQYF

J gene: TRBJ2-1
clone size: .
V gene: TRBV27
D gene: TRBD1
CDR3 DNA: TGTGCCAGCGGGTTAGGGACAGGCCCCTGGGAGCAGTTCTTC
CDR3 protein: CASGLGTGPWEQFF

J gene: TRBJ2-5
clone size: once
V gene: TRBV28
D gene: .
CDR3 DNA: TGTGCCAGCAGTCTGGGGAGGACACTAGGGACCCAGTACTTC
CDR3 protein: CASSLGRTLGTQYF

J gene: TRBJ2-2
clone size: .
V gene: TRBV19
D gene: .
CDR3 DNA: TGTGCCAGTACTTTCCTCACCGGGGAGCTGTTTTTT
CDR3 protein: CASTFLTGELFF

J gene: TRBJ2-5
clone size: .
V gene: TRBV27
D gene: TRBD1
CDR3 DNA: TGTGCCAGCAGTTTCTCAAAGGGGGCCAAGACCCAGTACTTC
CDR3 protein: CASSFSKGAKTQYF

J gene: TRBJ2-3
clone size: .
V gene: TRBV6-5
D gene: .
CDR3 DNA: TGTGCCAGCAGCCGAGGAGGGACAACTGGGAATACGCAGTATTTT
CDR3 protein: CASSRGGTTGNTQYF

J gene: TRBJ2-3
clone size: .
V gene: TRBV4-1
D gene: TRBD1
CDR3 DNA: TGCGCCAGCAGCCAGGGACAGTGGGATACGCAGTATTTT
CDR3 protein: CASSQGQWDTQYF

J gene: TRBJ2-3
clone size: .
V gene: TRBV29-1
D gene: TRBD2
CDR3 DNA: TGCAGCGTTATCGCGGGGGGTAGCACAGATACGCAGTATTTT
CDR3 protein: CSVIAGGSTDTQYF

J gene: TRBJ2-1
clone size: few
V gene: TRBV5-6
D gene: .
CDR3 DNA: TGTGCCAGCAGCTCCCTGTTCGAGCAGTTCTTC
CDR3 protein: CASSSLFEQFF

J gene: TRBJ2-7
clone size: .
V gene: TRBV19
D gene: .
CDR3 DNA: TGTGCCAGTAGCCTAGGACGGCAAAGCTACGAGCAGTACTTC
CDR3 protein: CASSLGRQSYEQYF

J gene: TRBJ1-5
clone size: .
V gene: TRBV4-3
D gene: .
CDR3 DNA: TGCGCCAGCAGCCAATCGCAGGGAGAGGGTCAGCCCCAGCATTTT
CDR3 protein: CASSQSQGEGQPQHF

J gene: TRBJ2-7
clone size: .
V gene: TRBV30
D gene: .
CDR3 DNA: TGTGCCTGGAGTGATCAGGACTACGAGCAGTACTTC
CDR3 protein: CAWSDQDYEQYF

J gene: TRBJ2-1
clone size: few
V gene: TRBV29-1
D gene: .
CDR3 DNA: TGCAGCGTTGATGCGGCGGCCTCCTACAATGAGCAGTTCTTC
CDR3 protein: CSVDAAASYNEQFF

J gene: TRBJ2-1
clone size: once
V gene: TRBV5-1
D gene: .
CDR3 DNA: TGCGCCAGCAGCTTGTTAGTGGCAGGGGCTGGGAATGAGCAGTTCTTC
CDR3 protein: CASSLLVAGAGNEQFF

J gene: TRBJ1-5
clone size: once
V gene: TRBV30
D gene: .
CDR3 DNA: TGTGCCTGGAGTGTAAATCTCAATCAGCCCCAGCATTTT
CDR3 protein: CAWSVNLNQPQHF

J gene: TRBJ1-1
clone size: .
V gene: TRBV6-5
D gene: .
CDR3 DNA: TGTGCCAGCAGTCGTAACACTGAAGCTTTCTTT
CDR3 protein: CASSRNTEAFF

J gene: TRBJ1-2
clone size: .
V gene: TRBV7-9
D gene: TRBD1
CDR3 DNA: TGTGCCAGCAGCTTAGCGGGGACAGGGTCTGGCTACACCTTC
CDR3 protein: CASSLAGTGSGYTF

J gene: TRBJ2-3
clone size: few
V gene: TRBV30
D gene: .
CDR3 DNA: TGTGCCTGGAGTGCAGGCAGGGTCCCAGATACGCAGTATTTT
CDR3 protein: CAWSAGRVPDTQYF

J gene: TRBJ2-2
clone size: .
V gene: TRBV14
D gene: .
CDR3 DNA: TGTGCCAGCAGCCAAGTCTATCGGGGCCAGAGCACCGGGGAGCTGTTTTTT
CDR3 protein: CASSQVYRGQSTGELFF

J gene: TRBJ2-7
clone size: few
V gene: TRBV30
D gene: .
CDR3 DNA: TGTGCCTGGAGGAGTGCCGGGGCGGTGGGAGAGCAGTACTTC
CDR3 protein: CAWRSAGAVGEQYF

J gene: TRBJ2-7
clone size: .
V gene: TRBV29-1
D gene: TRBD1
CDR3 DNA: TGCAGCGTTGACGGACAGGGGGCTCGTGGTCGCAACGAGCAGTACTTC
CDR3 protein: CSVDGQGARGRNEQYF

J gene: TRBJ2-7
clone size: .
V gene: TRBV28
D gene: .
CDR3 DNA: TGTGCCAGCTCAATCGGGGGTAGTAGGCAGCGCGAGCAGTACTTC
CDR3 protein: CASSIGGSRQREQYF

J gene: TRBJ2-1
clone size: few
V gene: TRBV6-5
D gene: .
CDR3 DNA: TGTGCCAGCAGTTACTCAGGGGTCTTC
CDR3 protein: CASSYSGVF

J gene: TRBJ1-1
clone size: .
V gene: TRBV30
D gene: .
CDR3 DNA: TGTGCCTGGAGAACAGGGAAGCACACTGAAGCTTTCTTT
CDR3 protein: CAWRTGKHTEAFF

J gene: TRBJ2-2
clone size: .
V gene: TRBV15
D gene: .
CDR3 DNA: TGTGCCACCAGCAGAGATGCTGGAGCCGGGGAGCTGTTTTTT
CDR3 protein: CATSRDAGAGELFF

J gene: TRBJ2-1
clone size: few
V gene: TRBV4-2
D gene: .
CDR3 DNA: TGTGCCAGCAGCCAAGAAAAGACTAATGAGCAGTTCTTC
CDR3 protein: CASSQEKTNEQFF

J gene: TRBJ2-6
clone size: .
V gene: TRBV11-3
D gene: .
CDR3 DNA: TGTGCCAGCAGCTGGATAACAGCGGCTGGGGCCAACGTCCTGACTTTC
CDR3 protein: CASSWITAAGANVLTF

J gene: TRBJ2-1
clone size: once
V gene: TRBV7-9
D gene: TRBD2
CDR3 DNA: TGTGCCAGCAGCTCCGGGACTAGCGGGAGGAAAGACAATGAGCAGTTCTTC
CDR3 protein: CASSSGTSGRKDNEQFF

J gene: TRBJ2-3
clone size: .
V gene: TRBV30
D gene: .
CDR3 DNA: TGTGCCTGGAGGGCACAGTTTGGGGCAGATACGCAGTATTTT
CDR3 protein: CAWRAQFGADTQYF

J gene: TRBJ2-7
clone size: .
V gene: TRBV30
D gene: .
CDR3 DNA: TGTGCCTGGAGTGAGGAGGGGTTAGGCGAGCAGTACTTC
CDR3 protein: CAWSEEGLGEQYF

J gene: TRBJ1-2
clone size: .
V gene: TRBV28
D gene: .
CDR3 DNA: TGTGCCAGCAGTTGGGGAAGGGGCTACACCTTC
CDR3 protein: CASSWGRGYTF

J gene: TRBJ2-1
clone size: .
V gene: TRBV4-1
D gene: TRBD2
CDR3 DNA: TGCGCCAGCAGCCAATTAGGGGCTCGCGGGAGGATGTACAATGAGCAGTTCTTC
CDR3 protein: CASSQLGARGRMYNEQFF

J gene: TRBJ2-7
clone size: once
V gene: TRBV18
D gene: TRBD1
CDR3 DNA: TGTGCCAGCTCGCAGGGGGCCAACTACGAGCAGTACTTC
CDR3 protein: CASSQGANYEQYF

J gene: TRBJ2-5
clone size: .
V gene: TRBV5-1
D gene: .
CDR3 DNA: TGCGCCAGCAGCTTGGACGGGATATTCCAAGAGACCCAGTACTTC
CDR3 protein: CASSLDGIFQETQYF

J gene: TRBJ2-3
clone size: .
V gene: TRBV18
D gene: .
CDR3 DNA: TGTGCCAGCTCACCCAGGGACGGAAGCACAGATACGCAGTATTTT
CDR3 protein: CASSPRDGSTDTQYF

J gene: TRBJ2-5
clone size: .
V gene: TRBV7-9
D gene: .
CDR3 DNA: TGTGCAGTGGAAGGGGGCCAAGAGACCCAGTACTTC
CDR3 protein: CAVEGGQETQYF

J gene: TRBJ2-1
clone size: .
V gene: TRBV4-3
D gene: .
CDR3 DNA: TGCGCCAGCAGCCAAGAGCAGGGCTGGCGTAATGAGCAGTTCTTC
CDR3 protein: CASSQEQGWRNEQFF